A single sample is the source of the 25 T cell receptor beta chains below, sequenced in a study of T cell repertoires in cytomegalovirus infection. Their antigen targets remain unknown. A single record per CDR3 protein comes from TCRdb applying MiXCR to the reads. Of 110,000 to 150,000 distinct CDR3 sequences in the sample, around 32% are singletons; the top ten hold around 50%. Sequencing was performed on CD8+ T cells from cultured PBMCs, taken from culture after CMV antigen stimulation. These receptors all come from a human donor in good health (CMV status not recorded). Some clones in this sample may be carry-over from other donors' samples.

The J gene is TRBJ2-1, the V gene TRBV7-8, with D possibly matching TRBD2 (6 bases). The CDR3 runs 15 residues. V dropped 5 bases and J dropped 4 bases, with 15 bases sitting between them. CDR1 SGHVS and CDR2 FQNEAQ come from the germline V gene. CDR3 region: CASSLFLGGYNEQFF. DNA of the CDR3: TGTGCCAGCAGCCTTTTTTTGGGGGGATACAATGAGCAGTTCTTC.

This clonotype appeared a few times. The chain employs TRBV15 and TRBJ1-5; D gene unclear. Germline CDR1 reads LNHNV; CDR2 reads YYDKDF (reference sequence). The CDR3 totals 15 residues. V dropped 0 bases and J dropped 6 bases, with 12 bases sitting between them. The CDR3 sequence: CATSRDLAISQPQHF. In DNA, the CDR3 is TGTGCCACCAGCAGAGATCTGGCTATTAGTCAGCCCCAGCATTTT. The variable domain in full, with the rest retrieved from reference TRBV15 and TRBJ1-5, is DAMVIQNPRYQVTQFGKPVTLSCSQTLNHNVMYWYQQKSSQAPKLLFHYYDKDFNNEADTPDNFQSRRPNTSFCFLDIRSPGLGDTAMYLCATSRDLAISQPQHFGDGTRLSIL.

This clonotype was detected many times. This chain connects TRBV6-5 to TRBJ1-2, with D possibly TRBD1 on 5 matching bases. Trimming stripped 0 bases from V and 4 bases from J, with 12 bases between. The CDR3 consists of 15 residues. CDR1 and CDR2 from the germline V gene are MNHEY and SVGAGI. DNA for the CDR3: TGTGCCAGCAGTTACTCGAGCTCGGACACCTATGGCTACACCTTC. This encodes CASSYSSSDTYGYTF.

There are a few counts of this clonotype. The V and J genes are TRBV7-8 and TRBJ2-1; no clear D. The V and J ends lost 4 bases and 3 bases respectively, with 7 bases between them. The CDR3 length is 13 residues. Germline CDR1 SGHVS, CDR2 FQNEAQ. The CDR3 bases are TGTGCCAGCAGCTCCCTCGACTACAATGAGCAGTTCTTC. Translating it yields CASSSLDYNEQFF. The full variable domain, completed using reference TRBV7-8 and TRBJ2-1, is GAGVSQSPRYKVAKRGQDVALRCDPISGHVSLFWYQQALGQGPEFLTYFQNEAQLDKSGLPSDRFFAERPEGSVSTLKIQRTQQEDSAVYLCASSSLDYNEQFFGPGTRLTVL.

V usage is TRBV7-9 and J usage is TRBJ1-1; D gene unclear. Germline assignment: CDR1 SEHNR and CDR2 FQNEAQ (reference sequence). This CDR3 comprises 15 residues. V lost 5 bases and J lost 3, with 16 bases in between. CDR3: CASSAPTGRYTEAFF. In DNA form, the CDR3 reads TGTGCCAGCAGCGCCCCGACTGGAAGATACACTGAAGCTTTCTTT. Looking up the rest from reference TRBV7-9 and TRBJ1-1 gives the full variable domain: DTGVSQNPRHKITKRGQNVTFRCDPISEHNRLYWYRQTLGQGPEFLTYFQNEAQLEKSRLLSDRFSAERPKGSFSTLEIQRTEQGDSAMYLCASSAPTGRYTEAFFGQGTRLTVV.

J is TRBJ1-5 and V is TRBV4-1, with D unresolved. The germline gives CDR1 MGHRA, CDR2 YSYEKL. There are 13 residues in the CDR3. V lost 0 bases, J lost 6 bases, and 6 bases lay in between. CDR3 nucleotide sequence: TGCGCCAGCAGCCAAGATCTAGGTCAGCCCCAGCATTTT. Encoded protein: CASSQDLGQPQHF.

As concerns this clonotype: The missing conserved phenylalanine or tryptophan at the end of this CDR3 makes a read error likely. The rearrangement joins TRBV12-5 to TRBJ1-6, with D unclear. Germline values: CDR1 LGHNT, CDR2 FRNRAP. The germline V and J ends were trimmed by 6 bases and 0 bases, with 33 bases remaining between them. The length of the CDR3 is 23 residues. CDR3 DNA sequence: TGTGCTAGTGGCCCCGAAGTCATATCAACGGGGTCCCCGCGTAGCTCCTATAATTCACCCCTCCACTCT. As protein: CASGPEVISTGSPRSSYNSPLHS.

The gene calls are TRBV5-1 and TRBJ2-2; the D gene is possibly TRBD2 (6 bases). CDR1 is SGHRS, CDR2 YFSETQ, per germline. Between the trimmed V and J ends, which lost 5 bases and 5 bases, there was a span of 13 bases. This CDR3 is 14 amino acids long. The CDR3 DNA reads TGCGCCAGCAGTGGGGTCGGAGGGACCGGGGAGCTGTTTTTT. Protein product: CASSGVGGTGELFF.

The chain is built from TRBV7-9 and TRBJ2-3; D unresolved. V was clipped by 5 bases and J by 5 bases, with 14 bases between them. From germline, CDR1 is SEHNR and CDR2 FQNEAQ (reference sequence). The CDR3 loop spans 14 amino acids. CDR3 DNA sequence: TGTGCCAGCAGCCCCACCCTCCTAGGAGATACGCAGTATTTT. This translates into CASSPTLLGDTQYF.

This clonotype was recorded many times. This chain uses TRBV7-9 with TRBJ2-6; maybe TRBD1 (5 bases). V was cut by 4 bases and J by 0 bases, with 16 bases left in between. The CDR3 has 18 residues. The germline V gene has CDR1 SEHNR and CDR2 FQNEAQ (reference sequence). This chain's CDR3 is CASSSTVALSSGANVLTF. CDR3 DNA sequence: TGTGCCAGCAGCTCGACAGTTGCCCTTAGCTCTGGGGCCAACGTCCTGACTTTC.

This clonotype turned up a few times. The CDR3 DNA follows: TGTGCCAGCAGCAATACAGCGAACACTGAAGCTTTCTTT. It translates to CASSNTANTEAFF. The V and J genes are TRBV5-6 and TRBJ1-1; D is unresolved. Germline CDR1 reads SGHDT; CDR2 reads YYEEEE. V gave up 4 bases and J gave up 1 base, with 8 bases separating them. CDR3 length: 13 residues.

The chain has TRBV7-8 and TRBJ2-1; D ambiguous. Trimming pared 4 bases from V and 7 bases from J, leaving 11 bases between. Looked up from germline, CDR1 is SGHVS and CDR2 is FQNEAQ. This CDR3 is 13 amino acids long. In DNA, the CDR3 is TGTGCCAGCAGCTCCCACTTGGCAAATGAGCAGTTCTTC. Amino acids: CASSSHLANEQFF.

V gene TRBV20-1 combines with J gene TRBJ2-4; the D call may be TRBD1 or TRBD2 (5 bases each). The CDR3 consists of 16 residues. CDR1 DFQATT and CDR2 SNEGSKA come from the germline V gene (reference sequence). The V and J ends lost 4 bases and 0 bases respectively, with 16 bases between them. The CDR3 DNA reads as TGCAGTGCTATACCCGGGACCCGGCTAGCCAAAAACATTCAGTACTTC. Encoded protein: CSAIPGTRLAKNIQYF.

There are many counts of this clonotype. The chain employs TRBV7-9 and TRBJ1-4; TRBD1 aligns across 9 bases. The trim removed 4 bases at V and 8 bases at J, leaving 5 bases unmatched. The CDR3 spans 14 residues. Looked up from germline, CDR1 is SEHNR and CDR2 is FQNEAQ (reference sequence). This CDR3 reads CASSSTGGGEKLFF. The CDR3 DNA sequence: TGTGCCAGCAGCTCAACAGGGGGCGGAGAAAAACTGTTTTTT.

This clonotype appeared many times. The J gene is TRBJ2-1, the V gene TRBV6-1, with 12 bases lining up with TRBD1. The V gene's germline CDR1 is MNHNS and CDR2 SASEGT. CDR3 length: 15 residues. V trimming: 2 bases; J trimming: 10 bases; junction bases outside the gene matches: 6. The CDR3 DNA is TGTGCCAGCAGTGAAACCGGGACAGGGGGCGACGAGCAGTTCTTC. As protein: CASSETGTGGDEQFF.

As DNA, the CDR3 is TGTGCCAGCAGGGATACATTTGCTAGCACAGATACGCAGTATTTT. Its protein is CASRDTFASTDTQYF. The chain links TRBV28 to TRBJ2-3; D remains ambiguous. Deletions cut 6 bases from V and 0 bases from J, with 13 bases between. The CDR3 runs to 15 residues. Germline V gene data show CDR1 as MDHEN and CDR2 as SYDVKM.

The V and J genes are TRBV20-1 and TRBJ2-5; TRBD2 matches 11 bases. The CDR3 is 16 residues long. V was pared by 3 bases and J by 3 bases, with 9 bases of the junction left unmatched. Germline V gene sequence: CDR1 DFQATT, CDR2 SNEGSKA (reference sequence). CDR3 sequence reads: CSASPRLAGIKETQYF. CDR3 coding DNA: TGCAGTGCTAGTCCTCGACTAGCGGGGATAAAAGAGACCCAGTACTTC.

This clonotype was detected ten times or more. This chain links TRBV7-2 with TRBJ2-5; D not resolved. The ends were cut back, 2 bases at V and 4 bases at J, with 14 bases in the middle. The CDR3 has 15 residues. Germline lookup yields CDR1 SGHTA and CDR2 FQGNSA. The CDR3 region is CASSLNWLLGETQYF. CDR3 in DNA: TGTGCCAGCAGCTTAAATTGGCTATTGGGAGAGACCCAGTACTTC.

This clonotype was found many times. The genes are TRBV7-6 and TRBJ2-1; TRBD1 matches at 8 bases. The CDR3 extends over 15 amino acids. V was clipped by 2 bases and J by 5 bases; unmatched bases: 5. From germline, CDR1 is SGHVS and CDR2 FNYEAQ. CDR3: CASSLWQGANNEQFF. The DNA for the CDR3 is TGTGCCAGCAGCTTATGGCAGGGGGCTAACAATGAGCAGTTCTTC.

The rearrangement joins TRBV27 to TRBJ2-7; D is possibly TRBD2 (5 bases). Germline V gene lookup returns CDR1 MNHEY and CDR2 SMNVEV (reference sequence). Trimming removed 5 bases at V and 7 bases at J, with 15 bases between. The CDR3 is 13 amino acids. CDR3 in DNA: TGTGCCAGCAGTGCTCTCCGGGGTGATGAGCAGTACTTC. Its translation: CASSALRGDEQYF.

This clonotype was observed many times. The chain has TRBV20-1 and TRBJ1-2, with D possibly TRBD1 on 5 matching bases. Trimming pared 6 bases from V and 4 bases from J, leaving 18 bases between. The CDR3 extends over 14 amino acids. Germline values: CDR1 DFQATT, CDR2 SNEGSKA (reference sequence). The CDR3 DNA reads as TGCAGTGCCCTCAACCGGGACGTAAGCTATGGCTACACCTTC. Translation: CSALNRDVSYGYTF.

The DNA of the CDR3 is TGTGCCAGCAAGGCTAGCGGGGGGGCTGGGGCCAACGTCCTGACTTTC. This translates into CASKASGGAGANVLTF. The chain employs TRBV7-2 and TRBJ2-6; 12 bases line up with TRBD2. Germline lookup yields CDR1 SGHTA and CDR2 FQGNSA. The CDR3 loop spans 16 amino acids. V lost 7 bases to trimming and J lost 2 bases; unmatched junction nucleotides: 3.

The gene calls are TRBV24-1 and TRBJ1-5; 11 bases line up with TRBD1. The CDR3 consists of 18 residues. From germline, CDR1 is KGHDR and CDR2 SFDVKD. The J segment lost 7 bases and the V segment lost 5 bases, leaving 15 bases of the junction unmatched. The CDR3: CATSGLSGTGGKKQPQHF. CDR3 bases: TGTGCCACCAGTGGTTTATCCGGGACAGGGGGTAAGAAACAGCCCCAGCATTTT.

This chain joins TRBV5-1 and TRBJ2-7; D call uncertain. Germline values: CDR1 SGHRS, CDR2 YFSETQ. The CDR3 length is 13 residues. V lost 3 bases, J lost 6 bases, and 13 bases lay in between. DNA of the CDR3: TGCGCCAGCAGCTCAAAGACGGGCGGCGAGCAGTACTTC. Translated, it gives CASSSKTGGEQYF. Filled out from reference TRBV5-1 and TRBJ2-7, the complete variable domain reads KAGVTQTPRYLIKTRGQQVTLSCSPISGHRSVSWYQQTPGQGLQFLFEYFSETQRNKGNFPGRFSGRQFSNSRSEMNVSTLELGDSALYLCASSSKTGGEQYFGPGTRLTVT.

There are a few counts of this clonotype. The J gene is TRBJ1-1, the V gene TRBV7-8; D is ambiguous. The V end lost 4 bases, the J end lost 5 bases, and 23 bases lay between the germline ends. CDR1 is SGHVS, CDR2 FQNEAQ, per germline. The CDR3 has 17 residues. The CDR3, as DNA: TGTGCCAGCAGCTGGGTTAGTAGGCAGGTAGAAGGGACTGAAGCTTTCTTT. Encoded protein: CASSWVSRQVEGTEAFF.